The 9 T cell receptor beta chains reported below all come from one sample, sequenced in a study of vaccination effects on CD4 cells after COVID-19. The antigens of these receptors remain unknown. Profiling relied on immunoSEQ multiplex PCR, and the TCRdb table lists in-frame clones only, not all of them. The sample contains 70,000 to 95,000 clones, about three quarters of which appear only once. With the ViraFEST assay, the study expanded antigen-specific CD4+ T cells using viral peptide pools, then sequenced them. When more than 9 days of culture had elapsed, CD4+ T cells were isolated. Each participant was given two doses of one vaccine (BNT162b2 or mRNA-1273). This specimen was CD4+ T cells from PBMCs cultured with HCoV-OC43 spike peptides, taken after COVID-19 vaccination. Specified subset: HCoV-OC43 spike overlapping peptide pool stimulation. The receptor source for this set is a human donor who received a COVID-19 vaccine.

This clone has a handful of counts. This chain links TRBV19 with TRBJ1-5; 7 nucleotides match TRBD1. The CDR3 consists of 15 residues. V shed 4 bases and J 6 bases; nucleotides not matched to a gene: 9. Germline values: CDR1 LNHDA, CDR2 SQIVND (reference sequence). CDR3 sequence reads: CASSTVRGFTQPQHF. CDR3 sequence (DNA): TGTGCCAGTAGTACTGTCAGGGGGTTTACTCAGCCCCAGCATTTT.

The V gene is TRBV27, the J gene TRBJ2-2; 8 positions agree with TRBD2. In germline, CDR1 is MNHEY, CDR2 SMNVEV (reference sequence). The length of the CDR3 is 13 residues. J lost 7 bases, V lost 5 bases, and 3 bases had no gene match. CDR3 amino acids: CASSLRGGGELFF. The CDR3 bases are TGTGCCAGCAGTCTCCGGGGGGGCGGGGAGCTGTTTTTT.

The chain joins TRBV19 to TRBJ1-5; TRBD1 matches at 7 bases. The trim removed 3 bases at V and 7 bases at J, leaving 12 bases unmatched. The CDR3 has 16 amino acids. Germline V gene sequence: CDR1 LNHDA, CDR2 SQIVND (reference sequence). CDR3 nucleotides: TGTGCCAGTAGTATCTCTTTGGACAGGCGGCCACAGCCCCAGCATTTT. Protein: CASSISLDRRPQPQHF.

The chain has TRBV3-1 (or the pseudogene TRBV3-2) and TRBJ2-5, with 12 bases aligning to TRBD2. This CDR3 has 16 amino acids. CDR1 is LGHDT, CDR2 YNNKEL, per germline (reference sequence). The V and J ends lost 6 bases and 1 base, in that order; junction bases with no gene match: 6. CDR3 coding DNA: TGTGCCAGCAGTAGGACTAGCGGGGAGACCCAAGAGACCCAGTACTTC. This translates into CASSRTSGETQETQYF.

The V call is TRBV29-1, the J call TRBJ1-1; 7 positions agree with TRBD1. Trimming removed 6 bases from V and 3 bases from J; junction bases left unmatched: 10. The CDR3 runs 14 residues. Germline lookup yields CDR1 SQVTM and CDR2 ANQGSEA. Here the CDR3 reads CSVDRQGKDTEAFF. DNA of the CDR3: TGCAGCGTCGACCGACAGGGAAAGGACACTGAAGCTTTCTTT.

The chain combines TRBV21-1 with TRBJ2-3; TRBD1 was called by the table and not checked on the DNA. TRBV21-1 is recorded as a pseudogene. The CDR3 totals 17 residues. The CDR3 DNA reads TGTGCCAGCAGCAAACCTGGGACAGGGTTTAGCACAGATACGCAGTATTTT. Its protein is CASSKPGTGFSTDTQYF.

A few counts support this clone. V gene TRBV7-2 combines with J gene TRBJ1-2; 7 bases align to TRBD1. Germline V gene sequence: CDR1 SGHTA, CDR2 FQGNSA. The CDR3 spans 17 residues. J was trimmed by 3 bases and V by 5 bases; bases with no gene match: 15. CDR3 amino acids: CASSQSLTGAAYYGYTF. Here the CDR3 DNA reads TGTGCCAGCAGCCAATCCTTAACAGGGGCCGCCTACTATGGCTACACCTTC.

The sample holds a few counts of this clone. The chain uses TRBV7-2 and TRBJ2-3; unclear D gene. Germline loops: CDR1 SGHTA, CDR2 FQGNSA. V lost 5 bases, J lost 0 bases, and 12 bases lay in between. This CDR3 is 15 amino acids long. The CDR3 spells CASSIRVPSTDTQYF. The CDR3 DNA reads as TGTGCCAGCAGCATCCGGGTCCCAAGCACAGATACGCAGTATTTT.

This chain joins TRBV5-1 and TRBJ2-2; D uncertain. Per the germline V gene, CDR1 is SGHRS and CDR2 is YFSETQ. The CDR3 spans 14 residues. V dropped 1 base and J dropped 7 bases, with 11 bases sitting between them. The DNA for the CDR3 is TGCGCCAGCAGCTTGTTAGTTCTCGGCGGGGAGCTGTTTTTT. Its translation is CASSLLVLGGELFF.